This T cell receptor (beta chain) was retrieved from a study of early T cells in non-severe SARS-CoV-2 infection (dated by TCRdb to the early 2020s). Context from the whole study: Because TCR sequencing relied on bulk RNA taken from unsorted whole blood, pairing of alpha and beta chains was not possible. Here is what the overall study found, with its caveats: VDJdb matching was skewed toward anti-spike CD8 responses, so virus-specific expansions were likely underestimated and private and CD4 specificities were missed.

The CDR3, cysteine through phenylalanine, is 15 amino acids long. The CDR3 DNA has 45 bases and is translated from base 1. Trimming removed 0 bases from V and 0 bases from J, leaving 8 bases between the germline ends. As encoded in the germline V gene, CDR1 is SGHDT while CDR2 is YYEEEE. This was a case-control study nested in a cohort of healthcare workers in London, UK, who had nasopharyngeal swab PCR tests and blood samples taken every week. Between 23 and 31 March 2020, the week of the UK lockdown, healthcare workers were enrolled and then followed up weekly for as long as 16 weeks. This clonotype was counted ten times or more. This clone's antigen is unknown. Per-nucleotide qualities are absent, and no much larger clonotype sits a single base away. Library preparation used 5' RACE. Sequencing was performed on a NextSeq 500. Unique molecular identifiers were attached to individual cDNA molecules in the TCR library protocol so that sequencing error and PCR bias could be corrected. TCR alpha and beta chains were both sequenced, and the abundances of alpha and beta sequences in each sample were closely correlated with each other. The source study handled its data this way. V gene, J gene and CDR3 annotation of TCR sequences was performed with Decombinator V4. Expanded TCRs were defined as changing significantly between any two time points under a Poisson model with p below 0.0001. TCR abundances were normalised to the total number of TCRs sequenced per sample and were expressed as counts per million. MAIT TCRs were defined by TRAV1-2 paired with TRAJ12, TRAJ20 or TRAJ33, and iNKT TCRs by TRAV10 paired with TRAJ18. VDJdb, accessed 1 November 2021, was searched for CMV, EBV and SARS-CoV-2 annotated TCRs, with TCRs annotated for multiple antigens excluded. TCRdb applied fastp at Q25 and MiXCR to the public reads, then kept only in-frame beta chains. Each CDR3 protein appears once, grouped with its most common genes and DNA. The V and J calls were not made by the authors but by TCRdb's processing. The sample contains fewer than 35,000 distinct CDR3 sequences, approximately 5.1% of them found a single time. Clones ranked in the top ten supply around 25% of the sample.

The V and J segments used are TRBV5-6 and TRBJ2-3; 6 matching bases give a weak D call of TRBD1. This sequence originates from an adult who was a healthcare worker with PCR-confirmed SARS-CoV-2 infection or an uninfected control (not recorded which). Sequenced sample: whole blood. For the CDR3, the sequence is CASSLATGSTDTQYF. The bases read TGTGCCAGCAGCTTGGCTACAGGGAGCACAGATACGCAGTATTTT.